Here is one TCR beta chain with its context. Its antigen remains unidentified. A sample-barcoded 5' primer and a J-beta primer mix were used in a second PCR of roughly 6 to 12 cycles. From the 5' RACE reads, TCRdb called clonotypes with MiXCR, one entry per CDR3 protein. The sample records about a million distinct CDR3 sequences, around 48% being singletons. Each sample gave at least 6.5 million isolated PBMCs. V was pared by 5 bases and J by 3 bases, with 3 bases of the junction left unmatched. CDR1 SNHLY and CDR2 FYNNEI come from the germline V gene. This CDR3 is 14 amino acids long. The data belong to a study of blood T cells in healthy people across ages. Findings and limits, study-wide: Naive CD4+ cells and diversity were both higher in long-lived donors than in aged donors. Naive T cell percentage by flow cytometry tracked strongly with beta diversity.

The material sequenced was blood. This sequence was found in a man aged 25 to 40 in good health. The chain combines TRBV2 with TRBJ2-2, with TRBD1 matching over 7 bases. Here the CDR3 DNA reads TGTGCCAGCAGTAACAGGGGTCACACCGGGGAGCTGTTTTTT. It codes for CASSNRGHTGELFF.